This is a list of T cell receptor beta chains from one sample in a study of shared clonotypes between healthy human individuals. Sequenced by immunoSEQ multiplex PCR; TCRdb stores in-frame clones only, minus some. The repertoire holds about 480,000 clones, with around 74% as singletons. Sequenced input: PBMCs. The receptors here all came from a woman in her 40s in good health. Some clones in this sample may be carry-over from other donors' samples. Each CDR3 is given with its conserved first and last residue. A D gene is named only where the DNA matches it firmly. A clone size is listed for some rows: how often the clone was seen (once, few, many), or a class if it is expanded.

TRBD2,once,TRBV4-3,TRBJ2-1,TGCGCCAGCAGCCAAGATCAAGCTAGCGGTACCTACAATGAGCAGTTCTTC,CASSQDQASGTYNEQFF
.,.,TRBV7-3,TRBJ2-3,TGTGCCAGCAGCTTCGCCGGGAGCACAGATACGCAGTATTTT,CASSFAGSTDTQYF
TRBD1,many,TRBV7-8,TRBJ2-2,TGTGCCAGCAGCTCGCGGGACAGGGGGCGAACCGGGGAGCTGTTTTTT,CASSSRDRGRTGELFF
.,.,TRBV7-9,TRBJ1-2,TGTGCCAGCAGCTTGCGAGGGGCCGACTATGGCTACACCTTC,CASSLRGADYGYTF
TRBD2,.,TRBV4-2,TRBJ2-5,TGTGCCAGCAGCCAAGATGGCGGGAGCTGGAGAGAGACCCAGTACTTC,CASSQDGGSWRETQYF
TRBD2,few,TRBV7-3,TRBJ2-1,TGTGCCAGCAGCTCGGGACTAGCGTTGGGTGAGCAGTTCTTC,CASSSGLALGEQFF
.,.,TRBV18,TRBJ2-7,TGTGCCAGCTCACCGGGACATGGTCCCTACGAGCAGTACTTC,CASSPGHGPYEQYF
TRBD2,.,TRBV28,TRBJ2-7,TGTGCCAGCAGTTTCGGGACTAGCGGGAGGAGCTACGAGCAGTACTTC,CASSFGTSGRSYEQYF
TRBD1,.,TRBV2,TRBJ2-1,TGTGCCAGCAAGGACAGGAGCACAAACAATGAGCAGTTCTTC,CASKDRSTNNEQFF
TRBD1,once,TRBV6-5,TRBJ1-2,TGTGCCAGCAGTTACACCGGGACAGGGGGTAGGGGCTACACCTTC,CASSYTGTGGRGYTF
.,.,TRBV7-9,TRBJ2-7,TGTGCCAGCAGCCCCGTGGGACGTTCCTACGAGCAGTACTTC,CASSPVGRSYEQYF
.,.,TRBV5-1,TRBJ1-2,TGCGCCAGCAGCTTCGGGACTGGGCTGAGATCGGGCACCTTC,CASSFGTGLRSGTF
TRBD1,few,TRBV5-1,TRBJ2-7,TGCGCCAGCAGCTTGGTATCCTCCGGGACAGGATCCTACGAGCAGTACTTC,CASSLVSSGTGSYEQYF
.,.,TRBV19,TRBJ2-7,TGTGCCAGTAGTATTCTGCCAGGGGACTACGAGCAGTACTTC,CASSILPGDYEQYF
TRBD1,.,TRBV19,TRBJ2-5,TGTGCCAGTACGGGAGCGACAGGGGCGTGGGAGACCCAGTACTTC,CASTGATGAWETQYF
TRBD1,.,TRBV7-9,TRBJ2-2,TGTGCCAGCAGCTCACGGGACAGAGGGAACACCGGGGAGCTGTTTTTT,CASSSRDRGNTGELFF
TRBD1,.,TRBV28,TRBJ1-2,TGTGCCAGCAGGTCAGGGGGCGCGACGGTCTATGGCTACACCTTC,CASRSGGATVYGYTF
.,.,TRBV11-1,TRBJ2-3,TGTGCCAGCAGCCGAAGCGGTCCCACAGATACGCAGTATTTT,CASSRSGPTDTQYF
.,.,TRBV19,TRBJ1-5,TGTGCCAGTAGTGCCGGACGGACGACACCCCAGCATTTT,CASSAGRTTPQHF
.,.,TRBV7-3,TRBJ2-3,TGTGCCAGCAGCCCGGGACTTAACACAGATACGCAGTATTTT,CASSPGLNTDTQYF
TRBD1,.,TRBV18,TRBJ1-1,TGTGCCAGCTCACCTAGGACAGGGGGCGCAGGTGACACTGAAGCTTTCTTT,CASSPRTGGAGDTEAFF
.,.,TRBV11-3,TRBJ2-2,TGTGCCAGCAGCTTAGCGGGAACGAACACCGGGGAGCTGTTTTTT,CASSLAGTNTGELFF
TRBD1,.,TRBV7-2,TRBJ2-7,TGTGCCAGCAGCTTTCTACCGGGACAGGGGTATGAGCAGTACTTC,CASSFLPGQGYEQYF
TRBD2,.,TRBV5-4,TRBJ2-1,TGTGCCAGCAGCTTGTCTAGCGGGACCTACAATGAGCAGTTCTTC,CASSLSSGTYNEQFF
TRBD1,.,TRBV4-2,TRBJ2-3,TGTGCCAGCAGCACCCAATCCGGACAGGGGATCACAGATACGCAGTATTTT,CASSTQSGQGITDTQYF
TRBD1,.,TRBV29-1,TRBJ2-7,TGCAGCGTTGGACAGGGGCAAAAGGTGGACGAGCAGTACTTC,CSVGQGQKVDEQYF
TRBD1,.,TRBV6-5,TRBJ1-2,TGTGCCAGCAGTTACGGGGACAGGGCGGGGACTGGCTACACCTTC,CASSYGDRAGTGYTF
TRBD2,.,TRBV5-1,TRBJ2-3,TGCGCCAGCAGCTTATTAGCGGGTACAGATACGCAGTATTTT,CASSLLAGTDTQYF
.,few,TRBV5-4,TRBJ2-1,TGTGCCAGCAGCTTTGGTAACAATGAGCAGTTCTTC,CASSFGNNEQFF